This entry concerns a single TCR beta chain. Its antigen remains unidentified. Reanalyzing the 5' RACE reads, TCRdb keeps one entry per CDR3 protein, without DNA. The data include fewer than 400,000 distinct CDR3 sequences; the top ten clones carry roughly 5.5%. The data stem from a study of T cells expressing NK-cell markers. Regarding the study as a whole: These clonotypes, the leaders elsewhere, also led the CD3+CD56-NKG2C+ fraction in a handful of donors.

This CDR3 is 13 amino acids long. Germline V CDR1 and CDR2: SGHRS, YFSETQ. Sequenced material: blood T cells: a sorted CD56 or NKG2C T cell subset, CD4+ or CD8+ T cells, or bulk PBMC T cells (not recorded which). The sequence was collected from a man aged 18-69 years in good health. V usage is TRBV5-1 and J usage is TRBJ1-6; no DNA is available, so the TRBD1 call from TCRdb remains unchecked. Here the CDR3 reads CASSREQGSPLHF.